Sequencing of this T cell receptor (beta chain) was carried out in a study of T-cell memory formation after mild COVID-19. Study results and caveats: SARS-CoV-2 specificity of second-wave clones peaking day 37 was unconfirmed. Day 15 to 85 contractors were CD4/CD8 balanced; later expanders leaned CD4+.

V lost 6 bases and J lost 6; bases outside the gene matches: 5. The length of the CDR3 is 12 residues. TCRdb passed the 5' RACE reads through MiXCR, listing each CDR3 protein once. This repertoire shows roughly 380,000 distinct CDR3 sequences, 25% to 30% found once; its top ten account for 13%. This clonotype was observed a handful of times. What it recognizes is unknown. V usage is TRBV12-3 or TRBV12-4 and J usage is TRBJ2-7; 7 positions agree with TRBD2. The sample taken for sequencing was PBMCs or a T cell subset sorted from them (not recorded which). The clonotype comes from an adult woman who had mild COVID-19 (a few samples of this study predate the infection). Cell type and time point are not known. CDR3: CASSAWGGEQYF. The CDR3 DNA is TGTGCCAGCAGCGCCTGGGGGGGCGAGCAGTACTTC.